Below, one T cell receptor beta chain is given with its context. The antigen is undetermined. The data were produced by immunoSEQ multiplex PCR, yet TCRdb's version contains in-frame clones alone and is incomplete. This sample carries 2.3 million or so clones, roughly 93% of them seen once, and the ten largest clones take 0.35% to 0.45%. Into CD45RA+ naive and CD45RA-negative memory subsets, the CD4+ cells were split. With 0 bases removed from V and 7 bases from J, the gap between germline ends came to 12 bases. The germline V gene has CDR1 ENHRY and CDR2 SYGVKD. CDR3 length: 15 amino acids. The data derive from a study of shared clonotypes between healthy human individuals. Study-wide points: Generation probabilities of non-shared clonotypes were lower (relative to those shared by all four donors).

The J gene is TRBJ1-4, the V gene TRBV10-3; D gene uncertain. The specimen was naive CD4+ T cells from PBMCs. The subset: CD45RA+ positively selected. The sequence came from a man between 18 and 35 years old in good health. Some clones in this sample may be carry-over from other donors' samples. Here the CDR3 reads CAISESKGRAEKLFF. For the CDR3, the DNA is TGTGCCATCAGTGAGTCGAAAGGGCGGGCTGAAAAACTGTTTTTT.